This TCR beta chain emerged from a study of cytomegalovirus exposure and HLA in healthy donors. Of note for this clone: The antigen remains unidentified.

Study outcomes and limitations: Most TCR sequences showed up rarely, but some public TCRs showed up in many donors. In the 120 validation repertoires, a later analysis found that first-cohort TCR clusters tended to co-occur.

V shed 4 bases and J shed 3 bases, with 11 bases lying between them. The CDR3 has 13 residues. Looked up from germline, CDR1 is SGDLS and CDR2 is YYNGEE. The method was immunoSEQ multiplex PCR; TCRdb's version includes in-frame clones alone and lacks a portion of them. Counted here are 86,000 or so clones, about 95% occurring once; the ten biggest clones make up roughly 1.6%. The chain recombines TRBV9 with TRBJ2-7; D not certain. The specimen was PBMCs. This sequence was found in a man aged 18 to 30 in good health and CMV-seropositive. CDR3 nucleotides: TGTGCCAGCAGCCCAGGTGTCGACTACGAGCAGTACTTC. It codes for CASSPGVDYEQYF.